This T cell receptor (beta chain) was profiled in a study of T cells expressing NK-cell markers (dated by TCRdb to 2018 to 2021). In the study overall: Three sorted T-cell subsets (CD3+CD56+NKG2C+, CD3+CD56+NKG2C- and CD3+CD56-NKG2C+) from under 10 donors had their TCR beta-chain repertoires profiled. Among the eight sequenced donors, only one was HCMV-seronegative, while the other seven were HCMV-seropositive. All eight donors whose samples were sequenced were randomly selected healthy volunteers, three of them men and five women. Illumina HiSeq 2000/2500, MiSeq or NextSeq was used to sequence libraries as 2 x 150 bp reads. Overall study outcomes, separate from this receptor: Those dominant clonotypes were again the most abundant among CD3+CD56-NKG2C+ cells in a few donors, at about 25-65%. It remained unclear whether the expanded NKG2C-expressing T cell clones were specific for HCMV antigens. In 5 to 7 donors, the dominant CD3+CD56+NKG2C+ clonotypes were found to rank among the top 10 CD8+ clonotypes and to make up 1.0-7.0% of CD8+ T cells.

With regard to this clonotype: What antigen it recognizes has not been identified.

From the cysteine through the phenylalanine, the CDR3 covers 16 amino acids. DNA for this receptor is not on file. CDR1 LNHDA and CDR2 SQIVND are derived from the germline V gene (reference sequence). Instrument used: Illumina HiSeq 2000. TCR beta cDNA libraries were prepared using 5'RACE template switching, which introduced a universal primer site and unique molecular identifiers. Priming for cDNA synthesis came from the TCR beta constant segment, and two successive PCR amplification steps followed. In the source study's methods: Reads were demultiplexed and grouped by UMI with MIGEC, and clonotypes were assembled and quantified with MiTCR. To exclude erroneous sequences, any TCR cDNA sequence not supported by at least two reads was discarded. The tcR package was used for downstream repertoire analysis, with clonotypes matched between fractions based on CDR3 nucleotide sequence plus V segment. VDJmatch was used to annotate antigen specificity against VDJdb, with one amino acid substitution in CDR3 allowed. TCRdb reprocessed the reads and lists each CDR3 protein sequence as a single entry, with no DNA. What appears here as the V and J calls and clone size reflects TCRdb's work, not the paper's. This sample's records show around 380,000 distinct CDR3 sequences. The leading ten clones occupy about 10% of the sample.

To determine HCMV serostatus, a commercial ELISA kit was used to detect HCMV-specific IgG in serum. Ficoll density gradient centrifugation was used to isolate peripheral blood mononuclear cells from blood. This chain is built from TRBV19 and TRBJ2-3; with no DNA, the TCRdb D assignment of TRBD2 cannot be verified. The sequencing input was blood T cells: a sorted CD56 or NKG2C T cell subset, CD4+ or CD8+ T cells, or bulk PBMC T cells (not recorded which). The receptor's source is a woman in her fifties or sixties in good health. Donor details come from another sample of the same person, matched by shared clones. The CDR3 amino acid sequence is: CASSFIAGALTDTQYF.